Listed below are T cell receptor beta chains from one sample, sequenced in a study of shared clonotypes between healthy human individuals. Here immunoSEQ multiplex PCR was the method, and the copy in TCRdb shows in-frame clones only, minus some. The table has some 2.1 million clones, 90% to 95% seen once. Sequenced input: naive CD8+ T cells from PBMCs. The receptor source for this set is a man aged 18 to 29 in good health. Some clones in this sample may be carry-over from other donors' samples. Each CDR3 is given with its conserved first and last residue. D genes are given only for firm matches. Rows may omit the clone size; those that give it use once, few, many or a size class.

J: TRBJ2-1; size: NA; V: TRBV19; D: TRBD2; DNA: TGTGCCAGTAGTATTGCTAGCGGGGGTTACAATGAGCAGTTCTTC; CDR3: CASSIASGGYNEQFF
J: TRBJ2-7; size: NA; V: TRBV5-6; D: TRBD1; DNA: TGTGCCAGCAGCTTCGGGACAGGGGGCTACGAGCAGTACTTC; CDR3: CASSFGTGGYEQYF
J: TRBJ2-1; size: NA; V: TRBV27; D: NA; DNA: TGTGCCAGCAGTCCCGAGAGCCGAAGTCCGAATGAGCAGTTCTTC; CDR3: CASSPESRSPNEQFF
J: TRBJ2-7; size: few; V: TRBV18; D: TRBD1; DNA: TGTGCCAGCTCAGATGGGACAGGTACCTACGAGCAGTACTTC; CDR3: CASSDGTGTYEQYF
J: TRBJ2-7; size: NA; V: TRBV7-5; D: NA; DNA: TGTGTCAGAGCCTGGCCTCGGGGGACAGACCTCTACGAGCAGTACTTC; CDR3: CVRAWPRGTDLYEQYF
J: TRBJ2-7; size: NA; V: TRBV28; D: TRBD1; DNA: TGTGCCAGCAGTTCCCCGACAGGGTCCAACGAGCAGTACTTC; CDR3: CASSSPTGSNEQYF
J: TRBJ1-1; size: NA; V: TRBV19; D: NA; DNA: TGTGCCAGTAGCCTGATGACAGAGAACACTGAAGCTTTCTTT; CDR3: CASSLMTENTEAFF
J: TRBJ2-2; size: NA; V: TRBV6-1; D: TRBD2; DNA: TGTGCCAGCAGTGAGAATCAAGGACTAGCAAGATCCGGGGAGCTGTTTTTT; CDR3: CASSENQGLARSGELFF
J: TRBJ2-2; size: once; V: TRBV4-1; D: NA; DNA: TGCGCCAGCAGCCAAGGGGCGGGTTACACCGGGGAGCTGTTTTTT; CDR3: CASSQGAGYTGELFF
J: TRBJ2-7; size: NA; V: TRBV6-5; D: NA; DNA: TGTGCCAGCAGTTACGGACGTAGCAGCTCCTACGAGCAGTACTTC; CDR3: CASSYGRSSSYEQYF
J: TRBJ2-1; size: NA; V: TRBV19; D: NA; DNA: TGTGCCACAAGTAGGGGGAGCTCCTACAATGAGCAGTTCTTC; CDR3: CATSRGSSYNEQFF
J: TRBJ2-7; size: NA; V: TRBV7-9; D: NA; DNA: TGTGCCAGCAGCTTAGCGCTCGGTCGGTTCTCCTACGAGCAGTACTTC; CDR3: CASSLALGRFSYEQYF
J: TRBJ2-1; size: NA; V: TRBV27; D: TRBD2; DNA: TGTGCCAGCAGTTTTGGGCGGGAGGGCCCGGGAGAGCAGTTCTTC; CDR3: CASSFGREGPGEQFF
J: TRBJ1-2; size: NA; V: TRBV27; D: NA; DNA: TGTGCCAGCGGTTTGACGGAGAACTATGGCTACACCTTC; CDR3: CASGLTENYGYTF
J: TRBJ2-7; size: NA; V: TRBV28; D: NA; DNA: TGTGCCAGCACCGAGACAGGCTCCTACGAGCAGTACTTC; CDR3: CASTETGSYEQYF
J: TRBJ2-3; size: NA; V: TRBV27; D: NA; DNA: TGTGCCAGCAGTTTTATCGATCCCTGGGGCACAGATACGCAGTATTTT; CDR3: CASSFIDPWGTDTQYF
J: TRBJ2-7; size: NA; V: TRBV4-3; D: NA; DNA: TGCGCCAGCAGCCAGGGTTATGGCACCTTCCCCTACGAGCAGTACTTC; CDR3: CASSQGYGTFPYEQYF
J: TRBJ2-2; size: once; V: TRBV27; D: NA; DNA: TGTGCCAGCAGGCCGCTGTCGGGGGGCCTCCGCGGGGAGCTGTTTTTT; CDR3: CASRPLSGGLRGELFF
J: TRBJ2-1; size: NA; V: TRBV7-9; D: TRBD2; DNA: TGTGCCAGCAGCTCGAATCAGCCACTAGCGGGACTCTACAATGAGCAGTTCTTC; CDR3: CASSSNQPLAGLYNEQFF
J: TRBJ2-3; size: NA; V: TRBV19; D: NA; DNA: TGTGCCTGTAGCGGCAGCACAGATACGCAGTATTTT; CDR3: CACSGSTDTQYF
J: TRBJ2-7; size: NA; V: TRBV11-2; D: NA; DNA: TGTGCCAGCAGCTCCCGACAGGTCCAACCAACCTACGAGCAGTACTTC; CDR3: CASSSRQVQPTYEQYF
J: TRBJ2-7; size: NA; V: TRBV7-9; D: NA; DNA: TGTGCCAGCAGCTTAGGGCCGGAGCAGTACTTC; CDR3: CASSLGPEQYF
J: TRBJ2-7; size: few; V: TRBV9; D: NA; DNA: TGTGCCAGCAGCGTAGGTGGGACCGCCTACGAGCAGTACTTC; CDR3: CASSVGGTAYEQYF
J: TRBJ1-2; size: NA; V: TRBV4-1; D: NA; DNA: TGCGCCAGCAGCCATGTAGGTCAAAACTATGGCTACACCTTC; CDR3: CASSHVGQNYGYTF
J: TRBJ2-5; size: NA; V: TRBV4-1; D: NA; DNA: TGCGCCAGCAGCCAAGACCAGCGTAAGAGCCAAGAGACCCAGTACTTC; CDR3: CASSQDQRKSQETQYF
J: TRBJ2-3; size: NA; V: TRBV4-2; D: NA; DNA: TGTGCCAGCAGCCACAGTAGGAGGGACAGATCTACAGATACGCAGTATTTT; CDR3: CASSHSRRDRSTDTQYF
J: TRBJ2-1; size: NA; V: TRBV10-2; D: TRBD2; DNA: TGCGCCAGCAGTGTTTGGGCGGAACCGGGAGGGCAGTTCTTC; CDR3: CASSVWAEPGGQFF
J: TRBJ2-4; size: NA; V: TRBV6-5; D: NA; DNA: TGTGCCAGCCCCGTGCTTGTATCGTACTTC; CDR3: CASPVLVSYF
J: TRBJ2-1; size: NA; V: TRBV30; D: NA; DNA: TGTGCCTGGAGTGTAAGTGGGAGTGAGCAGTTCTTC; CDR3: CAWSVSGSEQFF
J: TRBJ2-5; size: NA; V: TRBV5-6; D: TRBD2; DNA: TGTGCCAGCAGCTTGGGTGGGAGGGACGCAACGTACTTC; CDR3: CASSLGGRDATYF
J: TRBJ1-2; size: once; V: TRBV12-5; D: NA; DNA: TGTGCTAGTGGTTTGGCCCGCAGTGAAGGCTACACCTTC; CDR3: CASGLARSEGYTF
J: TRBJ1-2; size: NA; V: TRBV9; D: NA; DNA: TGTGCCAGCAGCGCCACCGGGGGTTTGTTCTATGGCTACACCTTC; CDR3: CASSATGGLFYGYTF
J: TRBJ2-5; size: NA; V: TRBV4-3; D: NA; DNA: TGCGCCAGCAGCCAAGACTGGTCGGGGACCCAGTACTTC; CDR3: CASSQDWSGTQYF
J: TRBJ2-1; size: NA; V: TRBV27; D: NA; DNA: TGTGCCAGCAGTTTAAGGGACGATAGGTATGAGCAGTTCTTC; CDR3: CASSLRDDRYEQFF
J: TRBJ1-1; size: NA; V: TRBV6-5; D: NA; DNA: TGTGCCAGCAGTTCCTACAGGGAGGGAAATACTGAAGCTTTCTTT; CDR3: CASSSYREGNTEAFF
J: TRBJ1-5; size: NA; V: TRBV7-2; D: NA; DNA: TGTGCCAGCAGCTTATATCGTGTGTACAATCAGCCCCAGCATTTT; CDR3: CASSLYRVYNQPQHF
J: TRBJ1-5; size: NA; V: TRBV27; D: TRBD1; DNA: TGTGCCAGCAGTCGACAGGGATCTAGCAATCAGCCCCAGCATTTT; CDR3: CASSRQGSSNQPQHF
J: TRBJ2-1; size: NA; V: TRBV18; D: NA; DNA: TGTGCCAGCTCCCCGTTGCATCTGGGGGGAAGCAATGAGCAGTTCTTC; CDR3: CASSPLHLGGSNEQFF
J: TRBJ2-3; size: NA; V: TRBV6-9; D: NA; DNA: TGTGCCAGCAGTCTCCAGCGGGCAGATACGCAGTATTTT; CDR3: CASSLQRADTQYF
J: TRBJ2-4; size: few; V: TRBV29-1; D: NA; DNA: TGCAGCGTCCTTGACCCCGCCAACATTCAGTACTTC; CDR3: CSVLDPANIQYF
J: TRBJ2-7; size: NA; V: TRBV27; D: TRBD2; DNA: TGTGCCAGCAGTTTACTCGCTAGCGGGAGGAACTACGAGCAGTACTTC; CDR3: CASSLLASGRNYEQYF
J: TRBJ2-7; size: NA; V: TRBV6-1; D: NA; DNA: TGTGCCAGCAGGTTCAGGCCCTCCTACGAGCAGTACTTC; CDR3: CASRFRPSYEQYF
J: TRBJ2-7; size: once; V: TRBV15; D: TRBD2; DNA: TGTGCCACCAGCAGAGATCGAGGCGGGAGGGCCTACGAGCAGTACTTC; CDR3: CATSRDRGGRAYEQYF
J: TRBJ1-1; size: few; V: TRBV19; D: NA; DNA: TGTGCCAGTAGTATTGGGGATTTGGGGAACACTGAAGCTTTCTTT; CDR3: CASSIGDLGNTEAFF
J: TRBJ2-1; size: NA; V: TRBV6-5; D: NA; DNA: TGTGCCAGCAGTTTGGCAGGCAGTGAGCAGTTCTTC; CDR3: CASSLAGSEQFF
J: TRBJ2-5; size: NA; V: TRBV5-8; D: NA; DNA: TGTGCCAGCAGACACACCTACGCTATCAAGAGAGTTCCAAGGGAGACCCAGTACTTC; CDR3: CASRHTYAIKRVPRETQYF
J: TRBJ2-4; size: NA; V: TRBV2; D: NA; DNA: TGTGCCAGCAGTAGCCCCGGGGCGGGGCTCGCCAAAAACATTCAGTACTTC; CDR3: CASSSPGAGLAKNIQYF
J: TRBJ2-1; size: NA; V: TRBV6-6; D: TRBD2; DNA: TGTGCCAGCAAGGGCGGGAGGACGTCCTACAATGAGCAGTTCTTC; CDR3: CASKGGRTSYNEQFF
J: TRBJ1-4; size: NA; V: TRBV7-9; D: NA; DNA: TGTGCCTCAACAGGGAGGCTTGAAAAACTGTTTTTT; CDR3: CASTGRLEKLFF
J: TRBJ2-4; size: NA; V: TRBV4-1; D: NA; DNA: TGCGCCAGCAGCCCCCCCGGTGGGCTAGGCCAAACCAAAAACATTCAGTACTTC; CDR3: CASSPPGGLGQTKNIQYF
J: TRBJ1-1; size: NA; V: TRBV7-9; D: NA; DNA: TGTGCCAGCAGCCTTTCTGAAGGAGCTTTCTTT; CDR3: CASSLSEGAFF
J: TRBJ1-4; size: NA; V: TRBV27; D: NA; DNA: TGTGCCAGCAGTTTCCGGACGACTGAAAAACTGTTTTTT; CDR3: CASSFRTTEKLFF
J: TRBJ2-2; size: NA; V: TRBV9; D: NA; DNA: TGTGCCAGCAGCGTAGGGGGAAGCGTATACACCGGGGAGCTGTTTTTT; CDR3: CASSVGGSVYTGELFF
J: TRBJ2-7; size: NA; V: TRBV5-1; D: NA; DNA: TGCGCCAGCAGCTATACGGCAGGGACCTCCTACGAGCAGTACTTC; CDR3: CASSYTAGTSYEQYF
J: TRBJ2-7; size: once; V: TRBV11-2; D: NA; DNA: TGTGCCAGCAGCCACGTTGCAGGGGCCCCTCACGAGCAGTACTTC; CDR3: CASSHVAGAPHEQYF
J: TRBJ1-2; size: NA; V: TRBV28; D: NA; DNA: TGTGCCAGCAGCTCCCACGACTACTATAACTATGGCTACACCTTC; CDR3: CASSSHDYYNYGYTF
J: TRBJ2-7; size: NA; V: TRBV5-5; D: NA; DNA: TGTGCCAGCAGCTTGAAGTGGGGGAACTACGAGCAGTACTTC; CDR3: CASSLKWGNYEQYF
J: TRBJ1-5; size: NA; V: TRBV19; D: NA; DNA: TGTGCCAGTCGGATTCAGGGAATGGGTCAGCCCCAGCATTTT; CDR3: CASRIQGMGQPQHF
J: TRBJ1-1; size: NA; V: TRBV5-8; D: NA; DNA: TGTGCCAGCGGTCCGGGTGCGAACACTGAAGCTTTCTTT; CDR3: CASGPGANTEAFF